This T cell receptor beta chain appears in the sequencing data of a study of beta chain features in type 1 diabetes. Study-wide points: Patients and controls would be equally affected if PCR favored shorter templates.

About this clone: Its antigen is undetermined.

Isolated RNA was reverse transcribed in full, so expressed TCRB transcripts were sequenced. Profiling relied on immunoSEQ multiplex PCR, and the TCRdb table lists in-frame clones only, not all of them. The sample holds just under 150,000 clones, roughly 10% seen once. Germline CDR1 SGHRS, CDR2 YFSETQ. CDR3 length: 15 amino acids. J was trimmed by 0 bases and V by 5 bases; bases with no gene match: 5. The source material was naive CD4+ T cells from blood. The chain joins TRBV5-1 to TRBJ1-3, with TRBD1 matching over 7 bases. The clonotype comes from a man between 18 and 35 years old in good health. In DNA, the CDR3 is TGCGCCAGCAGTTCCGGGACAGCCTCTGGAAACACCATATATTTT. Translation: CASSSGTASGNTIYF.